These T cell receptor beta chains were read from a single sample in a study of T cell responses to AZD1222 COVID-19 vaccine. The data were produced by immunoSEQ multiplex PCR, yet TCRdb's version contains in-frame clones alone and is incomplete. The repertoire holds 110,000 to 150,000 clones, with 92% as singletons. The specimen comprised peripheral blood, sampled on day 0 of AZD1222 vaccination. Every receptor here comes from an adult in good health. Both conserved end residues are part of each CDR3. A D gene is named only where the DNA matches it firmly. For some rows the clone size is stated as once, few or many, or as a class when expanded; others skip it.

clone size | D gene | J gene | V gene | CDR3 protein | CDR3 DNA
NA | NA | TRBJ1-5 | TRBV18 | CASSLFGGSNQPQHF | TGTGCCAGCTCATTATTCGGGGGGAGCAATCAGCCCCAGCATTTT
once | NA | TRBJ1-1 | TRBV24-1 | CATSDGLTEAFF | TGTGCCACCAGTGACGGCCTCACTGAAGCTTTCTTT
NA | TRBD1 | TRBJ2-7 | TRBV30 | CAWSSGGYEQYF | TGTGCCTGGAGCTCAGGGGGCTACGAGCAGTACTTC
NA | NA | TRBJ2-2 | TRBV27 | CASSPNRATGELFF | TGTGCCAGCAGTCCCAACAGGGCTACCGGGGAGCTGTTTTTT
NA | TRBD1 | TRBJ1-2 | TRBV2 | CASRQGVGTYGYTF | TGTGCCAGCAGACAGGGGGTCGGAACCTATGGCTACACCTTC
NA | NA | TRBJ2-3 | TRBV11-3 | CAGSFTTASTDTQYF | TGTGCCGGCAGCTTTACTACGGCTAGCACAGATACGCAGTATTTT
NA | NA | TRBJ2-7 | TRBV7-9 | CAIKPDGGYEQYF | TGTGCCATTAAACCGGACGGCGGTTACGAGCAGTACTTC
NA | NA | TRBJ1-5 | TRBV15 | CATSRAGEAGTQHF | TGTGCCACCAGCAGAGCCGGGGAGGCTGGGACCCAGCATTTT
NA | TRBD2 | TRBJ2-1 | TRBV7-8 | CASSLVRGEYNEQFF | TGTGCCAGCAGCTTAGTACGGGGGGAATACAATGAGCAGTTCTTC
NA | NA | TRBJ1-1 | TRBV7-9 | CASSFLSGTEAFF | TGTGCCAGCAGCTTCCTTTCCGGAACTGAAGCTTTCTTT
NA | TRBD1 | TRBJ1-3 | TRBV30 | CAWGRGPGNTIYF | TGTGCCTGGGGCAGGGGGCCCGGAAACACCATATATTTT
NA | NA | TRBJ2-7 | TRBV28 | CASTKSSYEQYF | TGTGCCAGCACGAAGAGCTCCTACGAGCAGTACTTC
NA | NA | TRBJ1-4 | TRBV24-1 | CATSDSRGTNEKLFF | TGTGCCACCAGTGATTCGCGGGGGACTAATGAAAAACTGTTTTTT
NA | NA | TRBJ1-2 | TRBV7-2 | CASSLARLVYGYTF | TGTGCCAGCAGCTTAGCGCGACTGGTCTATGGCTACACCTTC
NA | NA | TRBJ1-4 | TRBV5-1 | CASSLTPGRDLYPVFF | TGCGCCAGCAGCTTGACCCCTGGCCGAGACCTCTACCCGGTGTTTTTT
NA | NA | TRBJ1-4 | TRBV7-9 | CASSLALMTATNEKLFF | TGTGCCAGCAGCTTAGCGCTCATGACAGCAACTAATGAAAAACTGTTTTTT
NA | NA | TRBJ1-1 | TRBV5-1 | CASSLAAGNTEAFF | TGCGCCAGCAGCTTGGCGGCGGGGAACACTGAAGCTTTCTTT
NA | TRBD1 | TRBJ1-5 | TRBV18 | CASSPGTGIQPQHF | TGTGCCAGCTCCCCCGGGACAGGGATCCAGCCCCAGCATTTT
NA | NA | TRBJ2-1 | TRBV5-1 | CASSSGLNKYNEQFF | TGCGCCAGCAGCTCGGGACTCAACAAGTACAATGAGCAGTTCTTC
NA | TRBD1 | TRBJ1-2 | TRBV10-3 | CAISGDRTGILGGYTF | TGTGCCATCAGTGGGGATCGGACAGGGATTTTAGGTGGCTACACCTTC
NA | NA | TRBJ2-7 | TRBV11-2 | CASSQGGSYEQYF | TGTGCCAGCAGCCAGGGCGGATCCTACGAGCAGTACTTC
NA | TRBD2 | TRBJ2-5 | TRBV5-1 | CASSPGLAGPLLQETQYF | TGCGCCAGCAGCCCGGGACTAGCGGGGCCACTTTTACAAGAGACCCAGTACTTC
NA | TRBD1 | TRBJ2-3 | TRBV5-1 | CASSRGTGGLSSTDTQYF | TGCGCCAGCAGCCGGGGGACAGGGGGTTTATCTAGCACAGATACGCAGTATTTT
NA | TRBD2 | TRBJ2-1 | TRBV3-1/TRBV3-2 | CASSQVTSGGRNEQFF | TGTGCCAGCAGCCAAGTAACTAGCGGGGGGAGAAATGAGCAGTTCTTC
NA | TRBD1 | TRBJ2-3 | TRBV2 | CASSVVDRAGDTQYF | TGTGCCAGCAGTGTAGTGGACAGGGCGGGAGATACGCAGTATTTT
few | NA | TRBJ1-2 | TRBV19 | CASTGNNYGYTF | TGTGCCAGCACGGGAAATAACTATGGCTACACCTTC
NA | TRBD1 | TRBJ1-2 | TRBV5-6 | CASSSLTGGSGYTF | TGTGCCAGCAGCTCTCTGACAGGGGGCAGTGGCTACACCTTC
NA | NA | TRBJ1-2 | TRBV5-6 | CASSFSSTYGYTF | TGTGCCAGCAGCTTTTCGTCCACCTATGGCTACACCTTC
NA | TRBD1 | TRBJ2-3 | TRBV5-1 | CASSLTGEDTQYF | TGCGCCAGCAGCTTGACAGGGGAGGATACGCAGTATTTT
NA | NA | TRBJ2-7 | TRBV5-1 | CASSLSSDEQYF | TGCGCCAGCAGCTTGTCTAGCGACGAGCAGTACTTC
NA | TRBD1 | TRBJ2-7 | TRBV7-2 | CASSLTPTRQGILYF | TGTGCCAGCAGCTTAACCCCAACACGACAGGGAATTCTGTACTTC
NA | NA | TRBJ2-1 | TRBV2 | CASSGILNEQFF | TGTGCCAGCAGTGGGATCCTCAATGAGCAGTTCTTC
NA | NA | TRBJ1-6 | TRBV6-5 | CASTRNSNSPLHF | TGTGCCAGCACACGGAATTCTAATTCACCCCTCCACTTT
NA | NA | TRBJ1-1 | TRBV3-1/TRBV3-2 | CASARGGRGEAFF | TGTGCCAGTGCGCGCGGGGGCCGAGGAGAAGCTTTCTTT
NA | NA | TRBJ1-5 | TRBV29-1 | CSATGHNQPQHF | TGCAGCGCGACCGGGCACAATCAGCCCCAGCATTTT
NA | NA | TRBJ1-4 | TRBV18 | CASSLGTTATNEKLFF | TGTGCCAGCTCACTGGGCACCACAGCAACTAATGAAAAACTGTTTTTT
NA | TRBD2 | TRBJ2-3 | TRBV7-2 | CASSLTSGGSTDTQYF | TGTGCCAGCAGCTTGACTAGCGGGGGAAGCACAGATACGCAGTATTTT
NA | NA | TRBJ1-2 | TRBV4-3 | CASSQDGQGLAYGYTF | TGCGCCAGCAGCCAAGATGGGCAGGGTCTTGCCTATGGCTACACCTTC
NA | NA | TRBJ2-3 | TRBV10-1 | CAHTDTQYF | TGCGCCCACACAGATACGCAGTATTTT
NA | NA | TRBJ1-1 | TRBV4-3 | CASSQDGRTEAFF | TGCGCCAGCAGCCAAGATGGGCGGACCGAAGCTTTCTTT